Below are 24 T cell receptor beta chains sequenced from a single sample in a study of cytomegalovirus exposure and HLA in healthy donors (dated by TCRdb to about 2017). Libraries were constructed by the immunoSEQ multiplex PCR assay. For the multiplex PCR, a mixture combining 60 forward primers for TCR Vbeta segments and 13 reverse primers for TCR Jbeta segments was used. Sourced from immuneACCESS, this table was stored by TCRdb with only in-frame sequences that have V and J called. A share of the clones is absent; for the studies checked, an unresolved V gene accounts for under half, and the remainder has no known explanation. In this sample the table shows roughly 200,000 clones, about 86% of which occur a single time. Less than 0.4% of the sample rests with the top ten. The sequencing input was PBMCs. The source of these receptors is a young woman in good health and CMV-seronegative.

This clone occurred once. The V and J genes are TRBV5-4 and TRBJ2-5; D might be TRBD2 (5 bases). The CDR3 consists of 13 residues. Trimming took off 2 bases at V and 2 bases at J, with 7 bases between the two ends. The germline gives CDR1 SGHNT, CDR2 YYREEE (reference sequence). CDR3 amino acids: CASSFGEQETQYF. Here the CDR3 DNA reads TGTGCCAGCAGCTTCGGGGAACAAGAGACCCAGTACTTC.

The V and J genes are TRBV6-1 and TRBJ1-2; D ambiguous. Trimming removed 4 bases from V and 5 bases from J, with 14 bases in between. The CDR3 length is 14 residues. CDR1 MNHNS and CDR2 SASEGT come from the germline V gene. CDR3 nucleotide sequence: TGTGCCAGCAGTGCCTCGAGGTATCGATATGGCTACACCTTC. Protein sequence: CASSASRYRYGYTF.

The chain links TRBV5-6 to TRBJ2-7, with a tentative D call TRBD1 (5 bases). The V end lost 0 bases, the J end lost 5 bases, and 9 bases lay between the germline ends. The germline CDR1 and CDR2 sequences are SGHDT and YYEEEE. The CDR3 has 13 residues. The CDR3 coding sequence is TGTGCCAGCAGCTTGGCGGGCAGGGACGAGCAGTACTTC. This gives the protein CASSLAGRDEQYF.

The gene calls are TRBV2 and TRBJ2-7; D is undetermined. Germline-derived CDR1 and CDR2 are SNHLY and FYNNEI. V gave up 8 bases and J gave up 3 bases, with 8 bases separating them. This CDR3 contains 11 residues. CDR3 bases: TGTGCCAGCGGTACGGGCTACGAGCAGTACTTC. Protein sequence: CASGTGYEQYF. Filled out from reference TRBV2 and TRBJ2-7, the complete variable domain reads EPEVTQTPSHQVTQMGQEVILRCVPISNHLYFYWYRQILGQKVEFLVSFYNNEISEKSEIFDDQFSVERPDGSNFTLKIRSTKLEDSAMYFCASGTGYEQYFGPGTRLTVT.

With respect to this clone: A read error may produce the germline difference seen at one junction end. The chain recombines TRBV7-7 with TRBJ2-3; D may be TRBD1 (6 bases). The CDR3 spans 14 residues. Germline V gene data show CDR1 as SSHAT and CDR2 as FNYEAQ (reference sequence). DNA for the CDR3: TGTGCTAGCAGCTTTAACAGGGAAGCAGATACGCAGTATTTT. Amino acid sequence: CASSFNREADTQYF.

This clone was observed a single time. V and J are TRBV28 and TRBJ1-5, with a possible D match to TRBD1 (5 bases). Germline lookup yields CDR1 MDHEN and CDR2 SYDVKM. The V and J ends lost 8 bases and 1 base respectively, with 12 bases between them. CDR3 length: 14 residues. The CDR3: CASLGGISNQPQHF. In DNA, the CDR3 is TGTGCCAGCCTCGGGGGTATCAGCAATCAGCCCCAGCATTTT.

A word on this clone: The same CDR3 arises from other DNA sequences in this sample as well. The J gene is TRBJ2-7, the V gene TRBV5-1; a weak D match, TRBD2 (6 bases). Germline loops: CDR1 SGHRS, CDR2 YFSETQ. V was shortened by 0 bases and J by 3 bases, with 10 bases between the two germline ends. The CDR3 consists of 14 residues. Here the CDR3 DNA reads TGCGCCAGCAGCTTGGACGGGAGTAGCTACGAGCAGTACTTC. Residues: CASSLDGSSYEQYF.

The V and J genes are TRBV18 and TRBJ2-3; 7 bases align to TRBD2. Germline V gene lookup returns CDR1 KGHSH and CDR2 LQKENI. V dropped 10 bases and J dropped 2; count of bases not matched to a gene: 6. This CDR3 has 13 amino acids. The CDR3 bases are TGTGCCACCTTAGCGGGCACCACAGATACGCAGTATTTT. Amino acids: CATLAGTTDTQYF.

The V and J genes are TRBV18 and TRBJ2-1; D might be TRBD2 (6 bases). V dropped 3 bases and J dropped 5 bases, with 8 bases sitting between them. Germline V lookup: CDR1 KGHSH, CDR2 LQKENI. The CDR3 spans 13 residues. The CDR3: CASSPLADNEQFF. The CDR3 DNA follows: TGTGCCAGCTCACCTTTAGCGGACAATGAGCAGTTCTTC.

The rearrangement uses TRBV28 and TRBJ2-5; tentatively, D is TRBD2 (6 bases). The V gene's germline CDR1 is MDHEN and CDR2 SYDVKM. Deletions cut 7 bases from V and 6 bases from J, with 12 bases between. This CDR3 has 12 amino acids. The CDR3 DNA reads TGTGCCAGCAACGGGAGTGGAAAGACCCAGTACTTC. Its protein is CASNGSGKTQYF.

V gene TRBV7-9 combines with J gene TRBJ1-6; D gene ambiguous. Trimming removed 5 bases at V and 10 bases at J, with 9 bases between. CDR1 is SEHNR, CDR2 FQNEAQ, per germline (reference sequence). The CDR3 runs to 12 residues. The CDR3 sequence is CASSTRGSPLHF. In nucleotides, the CDR3 is TGTGCCAGCAGCACCCGAGGCTCACCCCTCCACTTT.

This chain connects TRBV19 to TRBJ1-2; 7 nucleotides align to TRBD1. The CDR3 is made up of 14 amino acids. Germline V gene lookup returns CDR1 LNHDA and CDR2 SQIVND (reference sequence). The V gene end was trimmed by 5 bases and the J gene end by 4 bases; junction bases not matched to a gene: 7. DNA of the CDR3: TGTGCCAGTAGTTTACGGAGGGGGCTCTATGGCTACACCTTC. As protein: CASSLRRGLYGYTF.

The rearrangement links TRBV7-8 to TRBJ1-1; 11 bases fit TRBD1. Germline V gene lookup returns CDR1 SGHVS and CDR2 FQNEAQ. V lost 5 bases, J lost 5 bases, and 7 bases stayed unmatched. This CDR3 is built from 15 residues. The CDR3 here is CASSKDRGPPTEAFF. In DNA form, the CDR3 reads TGTGCCAGCAGCAAGGACAGGGGGCCTCCTACTGAAGCTTTCTTT.

This clone has only a few counts. V and J are TRBV28 and TRBJ1-2; 9 positions agree with TRBD1. Germline CDR1 is MDHEN and CDR2 is SYDVKM. The length of the CDR3 is 14 residues. V shed 4 bases, J shed 5 bases, and the junction held 5 bases outside the gene matches. The CDR3 DNA is TGTGCCAGCAGTTCGACAGGGGGGCTTTATGGCTACACCTTC. Residues: CASSSTGGLYGYTF.

The chain combines TRBV6-1 with TRBJ2-5; the D gene is possibly TRBD2 (5 bases). V lost 3 bases and J 7 bases, leaving 15 bases between the germline ends. This CDR3 is 14 amino acids long. Germline lookup yields CDR1 MNHNS and CDR2 SASEGT. The CDR3 spells CASSDASRGGTQYF. In nucleotides, the CDR3 is TGTGCCAGCAGTGACGCGTCCCGTGGAGGGACCCAGTACTTC.

The J gene is TRBJ2-7, the V gene TRBV28, with 8 bases lining up with TRBD1. The CDR3 sequence is 15 residues long. Germline CDR1 MDHEN, CDR2 SYDVKM. V lost 7 bases to trimming and J lost 2 bases; unmatched junction nucleotides: 10. The CDR3 reads CASNQRTGNPYEQYF. CDR3 bases: TGTGCCAGCAACCAAAGGACAGGGAACCCCTACGAGCAGTACTTC.

As to this clone: Other DNA variants within this sample encode the same CDR3. The chain combines TRBV19 with TRBJ2-3; D remains unclear. Trimming stripped 4 bases from V and 0 bases from J, with 2 bases between. Germline CDR1 and CDR2: LNHDA and SQIVND (reference sequence). This CDR3 comprises 12 residues. CDR3 sequence: CASSTSTDTQYF. The CDR3 bases are TGTGCCAGTAGTACTAGCACAGATACGCAGTATTTT. Based on the CDR3 plus reference TRBV19 and TRBJ2-3, the full variable domain is DGGITQSPKYLFRKEGQNVTLSCEQNLNHDAMYWYRQDPGQGLRLIYYSQIVNDFQKGDIAEGYSVSREKKESFPLTVTSAQKNPTAFYLCASSTSTDTQYFGPGTRLTVL.

The chain links TRBV27 to TRBJ2-7, with 9 bases lining up with TRBD2. Per the germline V gene, CDR1 is MNHEY and CDR2 is SMNVEV (reference sequence). Unmatched junction bases numbered 8, after V lost 6 bases and J lost 2 bases. The CDR3 length is 15 residues. CDR3 DNA sequence: TGTGCCAGCAGCCTCTTTAGCGGGGGACCCTACGAGCAGTACTTC. Translating gives CASSLFSGGPYEQYF.

The V and J genes are TRBV2 and TRBJ1-2; TRBD1 matches 8 bases. This CDR3 region has 13 residues. Germline-derived CDR1 and CDR2 are SNHLY and FYNNEI. The ends lost 4 bases at V and 4 bases at J; junction bases unmatched: 2. CDR3 DNA sequence: TGTGCCAGCAGTGCTACAGGGGGCTATGGCTACACCTTC. Protein: CASSATGGYGYTF.

This clone was seen a handful of times. This chain connects TRBV19 to TRBJ1-4; D remains unclear. CDR1 LNHDA and CDR2 SQIVND come from the germline V gene (reference sequence). The CDR3 has 12 residues. V lost 5 bases and J lost 7, with 8 bases in between. In nucleotides, the CDR3 is TGTGCCAGTAGTCAAACCGGTGAAAAACTGTTTTTT. Translation: CASSQTGEKLFF.

This chain uses TRBV5-1 with TRBJ2-1, with TRBD2 matching over 9 bases. The germline CDR1 and CDR2 sequences are SGHRS and YFSETQ. The CDR3 extends over 17 amino acids. V shed 5 bases and J 6 bases; nucleotides not matched to a gene: 15. CDR3 in amino acids: CASSRSTAGGRGNEQFF. The CDR3, as DNA: TGCGCCAGCAGTCGATCCACAGCGGGAGGTCGGGGCAATGAGCAGTTCTTC.

The chain recombines TRBV4-1 with TRBJ2-7; D remains ambiguous. Germline CDR1 and CDR2: MGHRA and YSYEKL. V lost 3 bases and J 1 base, leaving 13 bases between the germline ends. The CDR3 runs to 15 residues. The CDR3 DNA reads TGCGCCAGCAGCCATGTCCGCGGTGAGTCCTACGAGCAGTACTTC. It is translated as CASSHVRGESYEQYF.

The chain carries TRBV29-1 and TRBJ2-1, with D possibly being TRBD2 (5 bases). Germline lookup yields CDR1 SQVTM and CDR2 ANQGSEA. The CDR3 totals 16 residues. V dropped 0 bases and J dropped 0 bases, with 12 bases sitting between them. The DNA for the CDR3 is TGCAGCGTTGAAGAGGGTAGCGCGAGCTCCTACAATGAGCAGTTCTTC. Amino acid sequence: CSVEEGSASSYNEQFF.

The rearrangement uses TRBV5-5 and TRBJ2-7; D is ambiguous. The germline V and J ends were trimmed by 2 bases and 1 base, with 7 bases remaining between them. CDR1 SGHKS and CDR2 YYEKEE come from the germline V gene (reference sequence). This CDR3 region has 13 residues. The chain's CDR3 is CASSFGGSYEQYF. CDR3 sequence (DNA): TGTGCCAGCAGCTTCGGCGGATCCTACGAGCAGTACTTC. The whole variable domain, filled in from reference TRBV5-5 and TRBJ2-7, reads DAGVTQSPTHLIKTRGQQVTLRCSPISGHKSVSWYQQVLGQGPQFIFQYYEKEERGRGNFPDRFSARQFPNYSSELNVNALLLGDSALYLCASSFGGSYEQYFGPGTRLTVT.